The TCR beta chain described here comes from a study of blood T cell repertoires in COVID-19. The CDR3 length is 13 residues. Trimming removed 5 bases at V and 5 bases at J, with 7 bases between. Germline lookup yields CDR1 MGHRA and CDR2 YSYEKL. The method was immunoSEQ multiplex PCR; TCRdb's version includes in-frame clones alone and lacks a portion of them. The sample lists approximately 140,000 clones, approximately 88% occurring once. This sequence joins TRBV4-1 and TRBJ1-6; unclear D gene. The receptor was isolated from a man in his sixties with acute or convalescent COVID-19. The sample taken for sequencing was peripheral blood. Written as DNA, the CDR3 is TGCGCCAGCAGCGAGGTTCATAATTCACCCCTCCACTTT. This sequence encodes CASSEVHNSPLHF.